This is a list of T cell receptor beta chains from one sample in a study of blood T cell repertoires in COVID-19. Method: immunoSEQ multiplex PCR; TCRdb's copy keeps in-frame clones and lacks some. The repertoire holds around 330,000 clones, with approximately 81% as singletons. Input material: PBMCs or T cells enriched from blood (not recorded which). The source is a woman aged 25-40 years who had been exposed to COVID-19. CDR3s include the opening cysteine and the closing phenylalanine or tryptophan. The order of the fields is clone size, D gene, V gene, J gene, CDR3 protein, CDR3 DNA. The D gene is left open where the match is weak. A clone size is listed for some rows: how often the clone was seen (once, few, many), or a class if it is expanded.

-,-,TRBV5-1,TRBJ1-1,CASSLVSGDTEAFF,TGCGCCAGCAGCTTGGTCTCGGGGGACACTGAAGCTTTCTTT
few,TRBD2,TRBV12-3/TRBV12-4,TRBJ2-1,CASSWEGYNEQFF,TGTGCCAGCAGCTGGGAGGGGTACAATGAGCAGTTCTTC
-,TRBD1,TRBV4-2,TRBJ1-2,CASSPTSGQGDNGGYTF,TGTGCCAGCAGCCCAACATCCGGACAGGGTGATAATGGAGGCTACACCTTC
-,TRBD1,TRBV28,TRBJ1-2,CASSYGQGVYGYTF,TGTGCCAGCAGTTATGGACAGGGCGTCTATGGCTACACCTTC
-,TRBD2,TRBV11-3,TRBJ2-1,CASSTSGRKFF,TGTGCCAGCAGCACCAGCGGGAGAAAGTTCTTC
-,TRBD1,TRBV23-1,TRBJ1-5,CASSHRGTGVHQPQHF,TGCGCCAGCAGTCATCGAGGGACAGGGGTACATCAGCCCCAGCATTTT
-,TRBD1,TRBV7-2,TRBJ1-2,CASSLDRGTNYGYTF,TGTGCCAGCAGCTTAGACAGGGGGACTAACTATGGCTACACCTTC
-,-,TRBV5-6,TRBJ1-6,CASSLDRVENSPLHF,TGTGCCAGCAGCTTGGACAGGGTGGAGAATTCACCCCTCCACTTT
-,TRBD1,TRBV30,TRBJ1-2,CAWRSGTESGYTF,TGTGCCTGGCGTTCCGGGACAGAAAGTGGCTACACCTTC
-,-,TRBV5-6,TRBJ1-1,CASSQHYTEAFF,TGTGCCAGCAGCCAACATTACACTGAAGCTTTCTTT
-,TRBD1,TRBV19,TRBJ1-2,CASSSDRATNYGYTF,TGTGCCAGTAGTTCCGACAGGGCCACTAACTATGGCTACACCTTC
-,TRBD1,TRBV5-1,TRBJ1-5,CASSLGDRGLGGNQPQHF,TGCGCCAGCAGCTTGGGGGACAGGGGGCTCGGTGGCAATCAGCCCCAGCATTTT
-,TRBD2,TRBV4-1,TRBJ2-1,CASSQDLRAGDYNEQFF,TGCGCCAGCAGCCAAGATCTTCGAGCGGGGGACTACAATGAGCAGTTCTTC
few,TRBD2,TRBV27,TRBJ2-5,CASRKRGGRETQYF,TGTGCCAGCAGGAAGCGGGGGGGCCGGGAGACCCAGTACTTC